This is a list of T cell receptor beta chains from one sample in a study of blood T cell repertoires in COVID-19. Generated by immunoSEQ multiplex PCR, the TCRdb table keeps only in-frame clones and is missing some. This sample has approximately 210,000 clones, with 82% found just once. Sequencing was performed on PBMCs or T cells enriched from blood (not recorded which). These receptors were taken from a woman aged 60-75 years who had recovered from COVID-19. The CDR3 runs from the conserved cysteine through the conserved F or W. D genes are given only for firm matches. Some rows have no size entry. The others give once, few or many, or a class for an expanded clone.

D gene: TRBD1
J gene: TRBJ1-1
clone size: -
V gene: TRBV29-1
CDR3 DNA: TGCAGCGTTGGGACAGGGGGGGATACTGAAGCTTTCTTT
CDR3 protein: CSVGTGGDTEAFF

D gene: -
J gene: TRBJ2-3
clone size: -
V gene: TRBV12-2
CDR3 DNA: TGTGCAAGTCGCTTCCTAGCGGGTTCCGCCCCAGATACGCAGTATTTT
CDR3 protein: CASRFLAGSAPDTQYF

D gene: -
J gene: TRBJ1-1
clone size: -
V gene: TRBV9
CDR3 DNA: TGTGCCAGCAGCGTTGCAGGGGAAGGTACTGAAGCTTTCTTT
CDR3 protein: CASSVAGEGTEAFF

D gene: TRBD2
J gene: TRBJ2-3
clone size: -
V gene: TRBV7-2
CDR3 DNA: TGTGCCATCGAGACTAGCGCAGATACGCAGTATTTT
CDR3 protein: CAIETSADTQYF

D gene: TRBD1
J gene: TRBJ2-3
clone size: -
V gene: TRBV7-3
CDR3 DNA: TGTGCCAGCAGCCCCGGGACAGGGTTGGCCACAGATACGCAGTATTTT
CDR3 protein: CASSPGTGLATDTQYF

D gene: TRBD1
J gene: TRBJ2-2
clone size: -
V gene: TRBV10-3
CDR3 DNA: TGTGCCAACGCCGGGACAGGGGACACCGGGGAGCTGTTTTTT
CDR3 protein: CANAGTGDTGELFF

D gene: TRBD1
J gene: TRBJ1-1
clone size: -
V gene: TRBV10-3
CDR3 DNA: TGTGCCATCAGTGAAGGGGGCATGAACACTGAAGCTTTCTTT
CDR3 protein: CAISEGGMNTEAFF

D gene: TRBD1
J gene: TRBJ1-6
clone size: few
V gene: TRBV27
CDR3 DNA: TGTGCCAGCAATTACAGGGGGGATTCACCCCTCCACTTT
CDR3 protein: CASNYRGDSPLHF

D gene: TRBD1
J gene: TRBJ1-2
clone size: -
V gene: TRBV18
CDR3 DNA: TGTGCCAGCTCACCACCGGTCAACAGGGGCTATGGCTACACCTTC
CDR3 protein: CASSPPVNRGYGYTF

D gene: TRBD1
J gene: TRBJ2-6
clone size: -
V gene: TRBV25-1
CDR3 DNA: TGTGCCAGCAGTGATCGGACAGGGGTCTCTGGGGCCAACGTCCTGACTTTC
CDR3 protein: CASSDRTGVSGANVLTF

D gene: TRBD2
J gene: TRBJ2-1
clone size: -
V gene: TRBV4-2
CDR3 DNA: TGTGCCAGCAGCCAAGAGGGACTAGAGGGCAATGAGCAGTTCTTC
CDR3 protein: CASSQEGLEGNEQFF

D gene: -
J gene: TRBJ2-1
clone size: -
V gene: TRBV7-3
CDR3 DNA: TGTGCCAGCAGCTTAGACTACAGGGCACAGGAGCAGTTCTTC
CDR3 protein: CASSLDYRAQEQFF

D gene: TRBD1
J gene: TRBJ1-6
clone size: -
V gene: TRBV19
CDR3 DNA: TGTGCCAGTAGTATTGGCAGGGGGAATTCACCCCTCCACTTT
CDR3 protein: CASSIGRGNSPLHF

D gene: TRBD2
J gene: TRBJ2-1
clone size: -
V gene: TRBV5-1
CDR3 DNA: TGCGCCAGCAGCTTGGGCGGGAGGGCCGATGAGCAGTTCTTC
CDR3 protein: CASSLGGRADEQFF

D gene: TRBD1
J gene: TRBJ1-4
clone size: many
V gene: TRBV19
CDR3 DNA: TGTGCCAGTGGGGACAGGGATGATGAAAAACTGTTTTTT
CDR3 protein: CASGDRDDEKLFF

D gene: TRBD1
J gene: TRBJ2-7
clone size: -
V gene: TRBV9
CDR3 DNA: TGTGCCAGCAGCGTAGCGGGACAGGGCGGCGAGCAGTACTTC
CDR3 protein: CASSVAGQGGEQYF